Given below is one T cell receptor (beta chain) in context. Its antigen is as yet unknown. Sequencing targeted expressed TCRB transcripts, as all isolated RNA had been reverse transcribed. The table came from immunoSEQ multiplex PCR; TCRdb's copy has only in-frame clones and leaves some out. The profile covers roughly 300,000 clones, with over 7% appearing a single time and less than 1.2% taken by the ten largest. The authors took one heparinised blood draw, averaging approximately 0.12 L, from each donor. The authors obtained over 98% purity in all sorted populations. The data derive from a study of beta chain features in type 1 diabetes. This CDR3 is 15 amino acids long. Trimming removed 8 bases from V and 7 bases from J, with 20 bases in between. Germline-derived CDR1 and CDR2 are MNHEY and SMNVEV (reference sequence). Notes on the study in general: For Type 1 diabetes patients, all four CD4+ subsets carried TCRB CDR3s that were moderately but significantly shorter. No resolution was reached here on whether HLA type influences TCRB rearrangement. Insertions were fewer and deletions more numerous at VDJ junctions in type 1 diabetes patients.

The source of this sequence is a young man with type 1 diabetes. V and J are TRBV27 and TRBJ2-2, with D possibly matching TRBD2 (5 bases). The specimen was central memory CD4+ T cells from blood. The CDR3 sequence is CASGIRRSGSGELFF. CDR3 bases: TGTGCCAGCGGGATACGCAGGTCGGGGAGCGGGGAGCTGTTTTTT.